This T cell receptor beta chain originates from a study of cytomegalovirus exposure and HLA in healthy donors. Findings and limits, study-wide: Of the V segments, some could not be distinguished, including TRBV6-2 and TRBV6-3, and were excluded.

60 Vbeta and 13 Jbeta primers were used in PCR. TCRdb's table, derived via immunoSEQ multiplex PCR, lists solely in-frame clones and lacks some. The sample records about 120,000 clones, 75% to 80% being singletons. There are 15 residues in the CDR3. With V trimmed by 0 bases and J by 9 bases, 7 bases remained unmatched. CDR1 and CDR2 (germline): LGHNA, YNFKEQ. Details on this clone: Its matching antigen is unknown.

The rearrangement uses TRBV4-2 and TRBJ2-4, with 8 bases lining up with TRBD1. The sequenced material came from PBMCs. The sequence came from a woman in her thirties or forties in good health and CMV-seropositive. The CDR3 reads CASSQDPTGQGIQYF. CDR3 coding DNA: TGTGCCAGCAGCCAAGATCCGACCGGACAGGGCATTCAGTACTTC.